This is a list of T cell receptor beta chains from one sample in a study of immune evolution from preneoplasia to lung adenocarcinoma. The data were produced by immunoSEQ multiplex PCR, yet TCRdb's version contains in-frame clones alone and is incomplete. In the table there are about 4,300 clones, about 91% of which are singletons. The source material was FFPE lung adenocarcinoma in situ tissue. The origin of the receptors is a person between 60 and 80 years old with lung adenocarcinoma. Both conserved end residues are part of each CDR3. A D gene is named only where the DNA matches it firmly. A clone size is listed for some rows: how often the clone was seen (once, few, many), or a class if it is expanded.

TRBJ2-2	.	TRBD2	TRBV5-4	TGTGCCAGCAGCTCCGGGACTAGGCAAAACACCGGGGAGCTGTTTTTT	CASSSGTRQNTGELFF
TRBJ2-1	.	.	TRBV6-6	TGTGCCAGCAGTTACGGTCTGAAGGCCTACAATGAGCAGTTCTTC	CASSYGLKAYNEQFF
TRBJ2-7	.	.	TRBV6-1	TGTGCCAGCAGTCCGCGGGACAGTGGATACGAGCAGTACTTC	CASSPRDSGYEQYF
TRBJ2-1	.	.	TRBV7-9	TGTGCCAGCAGCTTCGGAGAAAATGAGCAGTTCTTC	CASSFGENEQFF
TRBJ1-2	.	TRBD1	TRBV5-6	TGTGCCAGCAGCTTTTGGGGGGGACAGGGGGGCTATGGCTACACCTTC	CASSFWGGQGGYGYTF
TRBJ1-6	.	.	TRBV6-1	TGTGCCAGTCAGGGTGGTTATTCACCCCTCCACTTT	CASQGGYSPLHF
TRBJ1-1	.	.	TRBV30	TGTGCCTGGAGTGGACTCCCGAACACTGAAGCTTTCTTT	CAWSGLPNTEAFF
TRBJ2-3	once	TRBD2	TRBV7-6	TGTGCCAGCAGCTCCGCGGGGGGGCTCACAGATACGCAGTATTTT	CASSSAGGLTDTQYF
TRBJ1-5	few	.	TRBV7-9	TGTGCCAGCAGCTTCGGGACTAATCAGCCCCAGCATTTT	CASSFGTNQPQHF
TRBJ1-1	.	.	TRBV6-5	TGTGCCAGCAGTTACTCGAGAAGGTCCAACACTGAAGCTTTCTTT	CASSYSRRSNTEAFF
TRBJ2-5	.	.	TRBV4-2	TGTGCCAGCAGCCAAGATGTAGTACGGAGAGAGACCCAGTACTTC	CASSQDVVRRETQYF
TRBJ1-6	.	TRBD1	TRBV4-2	TGTGCCAGCAGCCCGGACAGGGGAAGACGATCACCCCTCCACTTT	CASSPDRGRRSPLHF
TRBJ2-2	.	TRBD2	TRBV4-3	TGCGCCAGCAGCCAAGATGAGACTAGCGGTTCGAACACCGGGGAGCTGTTTTTT	CASSQDETSGSNTGELFF
TRBJ1-5	.	TRBD1	TRBV4-1	TGCGCCAGCAGCCATCATCAGGGGGCAGATCAGCCCCAGCATTTT	CASSHHQGADQPQHF
TRBJ2-3	.	TRBD2	TRBV29-1	TGCAGCGTTGAAGGTCTAGCGGGAGGCTCAGATACGCAGTATTTT	CSVEGLAGGSDTQYF